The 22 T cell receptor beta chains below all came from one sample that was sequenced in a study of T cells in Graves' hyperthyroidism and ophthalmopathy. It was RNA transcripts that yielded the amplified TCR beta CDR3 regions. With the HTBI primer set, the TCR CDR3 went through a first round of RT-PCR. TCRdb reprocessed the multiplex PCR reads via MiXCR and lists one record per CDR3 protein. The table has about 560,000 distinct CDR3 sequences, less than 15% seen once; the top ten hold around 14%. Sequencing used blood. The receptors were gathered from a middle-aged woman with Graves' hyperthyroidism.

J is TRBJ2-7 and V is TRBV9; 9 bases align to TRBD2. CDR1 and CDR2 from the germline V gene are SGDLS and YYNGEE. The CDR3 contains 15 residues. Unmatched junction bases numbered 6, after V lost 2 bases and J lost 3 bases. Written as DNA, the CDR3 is TGTGCCAGCAGCGTGGGACTAGCTCCTGACTACGAGCAGTACTTC. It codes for CASSVGLAPDYEQYF.

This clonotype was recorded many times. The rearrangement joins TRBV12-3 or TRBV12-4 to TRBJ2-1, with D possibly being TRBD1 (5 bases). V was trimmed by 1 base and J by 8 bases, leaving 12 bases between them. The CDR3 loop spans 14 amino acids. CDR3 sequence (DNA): TGTGCCAGCAGTTTAGGACAGTCGTTGGATGAGCAGTTCTTC. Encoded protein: CASSLGQSLDEQFF.

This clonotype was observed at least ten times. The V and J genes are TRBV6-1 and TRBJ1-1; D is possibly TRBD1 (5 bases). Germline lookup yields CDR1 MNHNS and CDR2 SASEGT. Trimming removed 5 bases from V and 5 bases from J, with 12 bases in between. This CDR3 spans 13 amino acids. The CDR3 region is CASSWDSGTEAFF. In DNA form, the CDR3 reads TGTGCCAGCAGTTGGGACTCCGGGACTGAAGCTTTCTTT.

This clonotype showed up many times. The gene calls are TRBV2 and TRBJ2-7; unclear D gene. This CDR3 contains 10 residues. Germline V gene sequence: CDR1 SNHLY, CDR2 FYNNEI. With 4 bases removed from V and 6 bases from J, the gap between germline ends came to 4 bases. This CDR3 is CASSVLEQYF. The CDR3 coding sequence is TGTGCCAGCAGTGTCCTCGAGCAGTACTTC.

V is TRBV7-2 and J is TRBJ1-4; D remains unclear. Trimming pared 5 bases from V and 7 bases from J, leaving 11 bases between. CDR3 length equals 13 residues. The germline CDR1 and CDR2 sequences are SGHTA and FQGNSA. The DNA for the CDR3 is TGTGCCAGCAGCCCACAGTGGGGTGAAAAACTGTTTTTT. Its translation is CASSPQWGEKLFF.

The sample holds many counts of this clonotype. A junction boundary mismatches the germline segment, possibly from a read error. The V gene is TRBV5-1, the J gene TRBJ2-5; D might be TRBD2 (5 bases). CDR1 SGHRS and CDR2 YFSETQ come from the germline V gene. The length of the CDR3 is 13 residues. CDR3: CASSLPGEETQYF. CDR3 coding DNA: TGTGCCAGCAGCTTGCCCGGGGAAGAGACCCAGTACTTC.

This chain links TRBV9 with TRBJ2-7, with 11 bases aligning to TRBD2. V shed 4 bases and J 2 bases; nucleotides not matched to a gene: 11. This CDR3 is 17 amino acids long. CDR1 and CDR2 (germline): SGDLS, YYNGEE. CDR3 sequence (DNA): TGTGCCAGCAGCCCCAACTCGGGGACTAGCGGTACCTACGAGCAGTACTTC. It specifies CASSPNSGTSGTYEQYF.

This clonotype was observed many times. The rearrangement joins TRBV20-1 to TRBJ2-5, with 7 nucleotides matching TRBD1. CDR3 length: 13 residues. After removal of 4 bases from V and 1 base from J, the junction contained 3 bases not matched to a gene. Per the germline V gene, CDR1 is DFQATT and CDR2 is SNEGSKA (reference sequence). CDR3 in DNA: TGCAGTGCTACGGGACAGACCCAAGAGACCCAGTACTTC. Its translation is CSATGQTQETQYF.

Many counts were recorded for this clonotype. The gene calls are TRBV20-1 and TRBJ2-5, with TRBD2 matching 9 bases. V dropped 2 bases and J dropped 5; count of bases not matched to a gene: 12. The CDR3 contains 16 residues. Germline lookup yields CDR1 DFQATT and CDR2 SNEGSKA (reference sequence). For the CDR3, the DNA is TGCAGTGCTAGACCCTGGGCGGGAGGGCCCGGGGAGACCCAGTACTTC. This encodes CSARPWAGGPGETQYF.

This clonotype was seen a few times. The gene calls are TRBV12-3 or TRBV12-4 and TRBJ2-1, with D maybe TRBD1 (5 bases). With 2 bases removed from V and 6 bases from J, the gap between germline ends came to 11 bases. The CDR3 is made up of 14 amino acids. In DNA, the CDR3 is TGTGCCAGCAGTTTACCACAGGATGTCAATGAGCAGTTCTTC. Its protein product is CASSLPQDVNEQFF.

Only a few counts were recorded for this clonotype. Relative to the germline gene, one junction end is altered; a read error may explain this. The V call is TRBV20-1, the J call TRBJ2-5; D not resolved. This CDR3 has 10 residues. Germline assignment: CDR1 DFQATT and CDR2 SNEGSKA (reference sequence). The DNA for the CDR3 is TGCAGTGCTTACCAGGAGACCCAGTACTTC. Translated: CSAYQETQYF.

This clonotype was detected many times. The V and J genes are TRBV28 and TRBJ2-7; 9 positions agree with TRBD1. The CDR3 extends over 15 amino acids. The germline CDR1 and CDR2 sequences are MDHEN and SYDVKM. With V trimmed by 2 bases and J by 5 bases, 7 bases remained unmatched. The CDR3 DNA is TGTGCCAGCAGTTTAAAGGGACAGGGTGGCCACGAGCAGTACTTC. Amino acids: CASSLKGQGGHEQYF.

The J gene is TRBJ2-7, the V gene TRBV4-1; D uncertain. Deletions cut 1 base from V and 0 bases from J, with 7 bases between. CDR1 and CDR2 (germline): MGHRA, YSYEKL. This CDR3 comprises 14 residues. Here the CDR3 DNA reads TGCGCCAGCAGCCAAGTGGGATACTCCTACGAGCAGTACTTC. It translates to CASSQVGYSYEQYF.

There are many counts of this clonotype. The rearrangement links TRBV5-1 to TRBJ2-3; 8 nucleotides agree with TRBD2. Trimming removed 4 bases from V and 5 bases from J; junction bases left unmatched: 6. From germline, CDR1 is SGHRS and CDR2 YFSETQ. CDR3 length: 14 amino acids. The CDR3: CASSPGGIKDTQYF. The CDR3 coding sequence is TGCGCCAGCAGCCCGGGGGGGATCAAAGATACGCAGTATTTT.

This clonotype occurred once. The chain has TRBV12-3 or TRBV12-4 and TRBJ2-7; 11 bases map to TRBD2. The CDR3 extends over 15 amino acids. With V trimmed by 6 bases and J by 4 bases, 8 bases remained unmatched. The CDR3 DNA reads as TGTGCCAGCAGCATTATCGGGACTAGCGGATACGAGCAGTACTTC. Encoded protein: CASSIIGTSGYEQYF.

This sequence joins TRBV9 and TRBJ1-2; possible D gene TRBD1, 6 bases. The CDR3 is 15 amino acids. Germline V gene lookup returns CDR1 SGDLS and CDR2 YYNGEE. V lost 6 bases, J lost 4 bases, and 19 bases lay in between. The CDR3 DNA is TGTGCCAGCACCGGGCGGGGGGGCGAAATCTATGGCTACACCTTC. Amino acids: CASTGRGGEIYGYTF.

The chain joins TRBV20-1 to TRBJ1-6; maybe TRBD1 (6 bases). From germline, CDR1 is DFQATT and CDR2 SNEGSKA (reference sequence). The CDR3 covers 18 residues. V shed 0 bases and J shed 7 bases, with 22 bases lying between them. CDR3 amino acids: CSARDGQFKTDPNSPLHF. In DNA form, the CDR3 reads TGCAGTGCTAGAGATGGACAGTTTAAGACCGATCCCAATTCACCCCTCCACTTT.

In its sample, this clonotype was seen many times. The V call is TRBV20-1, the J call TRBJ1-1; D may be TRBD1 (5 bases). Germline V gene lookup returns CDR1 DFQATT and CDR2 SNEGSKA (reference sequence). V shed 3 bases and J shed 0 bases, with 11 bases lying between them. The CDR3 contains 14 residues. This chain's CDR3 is CSASRDSMNTEAFF. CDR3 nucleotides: TGCAGTGCTAGTCGGGACTCGATGAACACTGAAGCTTTCTTT.

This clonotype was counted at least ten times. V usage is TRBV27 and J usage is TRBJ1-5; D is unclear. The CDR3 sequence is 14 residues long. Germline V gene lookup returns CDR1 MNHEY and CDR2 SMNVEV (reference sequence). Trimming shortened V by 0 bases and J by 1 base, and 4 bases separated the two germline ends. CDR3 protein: CASSLSVSNQPQHF. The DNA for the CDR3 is TGTGCCAGCAGTTTATCGGTCAGCAATCAGCCCCAGCATTTT.

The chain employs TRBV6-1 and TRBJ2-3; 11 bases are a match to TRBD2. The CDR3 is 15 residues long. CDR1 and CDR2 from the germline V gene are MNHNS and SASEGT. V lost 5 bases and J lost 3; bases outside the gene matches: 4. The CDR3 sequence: CASSSRLAGTDTQYF. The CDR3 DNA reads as TGTGCCAGCAGTTCGAGACTAGCGGGAACAGATACGCAGTATTTT.

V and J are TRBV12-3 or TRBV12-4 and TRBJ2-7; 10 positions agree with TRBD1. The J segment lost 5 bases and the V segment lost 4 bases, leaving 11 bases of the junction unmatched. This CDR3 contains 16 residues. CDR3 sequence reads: CASSSKETGGKNEQYF. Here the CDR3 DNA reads TGTGCCAGCAGTTCGAAAGAGACAGGGGGCAAAAACGAGCAGTACTTC.

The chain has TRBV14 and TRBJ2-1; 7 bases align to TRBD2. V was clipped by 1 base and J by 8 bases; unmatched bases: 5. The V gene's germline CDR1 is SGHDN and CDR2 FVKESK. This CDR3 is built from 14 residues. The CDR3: CASSQGGSGDEQFF. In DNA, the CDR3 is TGTGCCAGCAGCCAAGGCGGGAGTGGTGATGAGCAGTTCTTC.